This TCR beta chain was profiled in a study of blood T cells in healthy people across ages. Study summary: Using template switching, researchers captured about one barcoded beta molecule for each two T cells.

Healthy Caucasian individuals from Russia aged about 6 to 90 were enrolled as donors. CDR1 LNHNV and CDR2 YYDKDF come from the germline V gene (reference sequence). This CDR3 region has 14 residues. The J segment lost 9 bases and the V segment lost 3 bases, leaving 8 bases of the junction unmatched. Concerning this clonotype itself: Its target is not known.

General study results and limits: More naive CD4+ cells and higher diversity were found in long-lived than in aged donors. Diversity of TCR beta per million T cells declined in a roughly linear way with age.

The authors ran a second PCR of roughly 6 to 12 cycles using a sample-barcoded 5' primer and a J-beta primer mix. A single record per CDR3 protein comes from TCRdb applying MiXCR to the 5' RACE reads. This table has about 1.1 million distinct CDR3 sequences, around two fifths appearing once. The V call is TRBV15, the J call TRBJ2-1; the match to TRBD1 covers 7 bases. This receptor was identified in a young man in good health. The sequenced sample consisted of blood. For the CDR3, the DNA is TGTGCCACCAGCAGGCTTAGACAGGGCACTGAGCAGTTCTTC. Amino acid sequence: CATSRLRQGTEQFF.